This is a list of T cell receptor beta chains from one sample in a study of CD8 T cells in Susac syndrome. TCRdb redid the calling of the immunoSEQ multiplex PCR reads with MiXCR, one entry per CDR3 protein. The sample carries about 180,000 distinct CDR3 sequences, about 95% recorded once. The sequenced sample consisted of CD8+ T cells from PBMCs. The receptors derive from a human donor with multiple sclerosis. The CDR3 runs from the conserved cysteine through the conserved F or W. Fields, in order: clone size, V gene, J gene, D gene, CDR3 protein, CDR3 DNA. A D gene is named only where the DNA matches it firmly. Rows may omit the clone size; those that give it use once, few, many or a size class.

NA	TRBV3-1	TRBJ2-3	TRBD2	CASSLRTSGVITDTQYF	TGTGCCAGCAGCCTCCGGACTAGCGGGGTCATCACAGATACGCAGTATTTT
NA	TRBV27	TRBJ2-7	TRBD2	CASSLIGLGLGEQYF	TGTGCCAGCAGTTTAATAGGACTAGGGTTGGGTGAGCAGTACTTC
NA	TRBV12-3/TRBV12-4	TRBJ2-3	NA	CASSPPRWTDTQYF	TGTGCCAGCAGTCCCCCTAGGTGGACAGATACGCAGTATTTT
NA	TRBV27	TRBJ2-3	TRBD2	CASSGSSGHTDTQYF	TGTGCCAGCAGTGGGAGTAGCGGGCACACAGATACGCAGTATTTT
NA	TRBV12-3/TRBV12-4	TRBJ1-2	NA	CASSPRDPRYGYTF	TGTGCCAGCAGCCCCCGGGACCCGAGATATGGCTACACCTTC
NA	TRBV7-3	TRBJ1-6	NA	CASSQDNYNSPLHF	TGTGCCAGCAGCCAGGACAATTATAATTCACCCCTCCACTTT
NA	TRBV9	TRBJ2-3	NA	CASSVEGTDTQYF	TGTGCCAGCAGCGTAGAGGGCACAGATACGCAGTATTTT
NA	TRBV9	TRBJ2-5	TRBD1	CASSTGQGFETQYF	TGTGCCAGCAGCACAGGACAGGGGTTTGAGACCCAGTACTTC
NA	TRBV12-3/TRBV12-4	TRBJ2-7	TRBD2	CASSLGTIYEQYF	TGTGCCAGCAGCCTAGGGACTATCTACGAGCAGTACTTC
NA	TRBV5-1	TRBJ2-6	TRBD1	CASSFHRGPLSGANVLTF	TGCGCCAGCAGCTTCCACAGGGGTCCCCTCTCTGGGGCCAACGTCCTGACTTTC
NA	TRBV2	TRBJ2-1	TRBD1	CASSEEQGKNEQFF	TGTGCCAGCAGTGAAGAACAGGGGAAGAATGAGCAGTTCTTC
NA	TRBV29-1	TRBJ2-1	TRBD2	CSVEGGLAMNEQFF	TGCAGCGTTGAGGGTGGACTAGCGATGAATGAGCAGTTCTTC
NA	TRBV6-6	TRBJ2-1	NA	CASSYPYNEQFF	TGTGCCAGCAGTTACCCGTACAATGAGCAGTTCTTC
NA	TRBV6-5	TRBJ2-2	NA	CASSYLILRAPNTGELFF	TGTGCCAGCAGTTACTTGATATTAAGGGCCCCGAACACCGGGGAGCTGTTTTTT
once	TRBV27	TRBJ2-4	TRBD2	CASSATSGRAGIQYF	TGTGCCAGCAGTGCCACTAGCGGGAGGGCCGGCATTCAGTACTTC
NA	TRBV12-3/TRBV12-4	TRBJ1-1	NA	CASRPGGAEAFF	TGTGCCAGCAGACCAGGAGGGGCTGAAGCTTTCTTT
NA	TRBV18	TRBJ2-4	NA	CASSPPLGGPNIQYF	TGTGCCAGCTCACCACCTTTAGGGGGACCGAACATTCAGTACTTC
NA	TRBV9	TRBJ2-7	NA	CASSVAGADQYEQYF	TGTGCCAGCAGCGTAGCTGGAGCGGACCAATACGAGCAGTACTTC
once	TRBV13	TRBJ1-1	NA	CASSLPGTEAFF	TGTGCCAGCAGCTTACCCGGGACTGAAGCTTTCTTT
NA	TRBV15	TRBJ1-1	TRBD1	CATSRDRENTEAFF	TGTGCCACCAGCAGGGACAGGGAGAACACTGAAGCTTTCTTT
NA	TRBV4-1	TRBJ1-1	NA	CASSQGQERTEAFF	TGCGCCAGCAGCCAAGGACAGGAGAGGACTGAAGCTTTCTTT
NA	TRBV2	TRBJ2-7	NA	CASSATAGLMSSYEQYF	TGTGCCAGCAGTGCCACCGCGGGACTGATGAGCTCCTACGAGCAGTACTTC
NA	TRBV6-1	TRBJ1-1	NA	CASPKKPGSAEAFF	TGTGCCAGCCCTAAAAAGCCAGGGAGCGCTGAAGCTTTCTTT
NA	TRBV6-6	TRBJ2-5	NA	CASSYGETQYF	TGTGCCAGCAGTTATGGAGAGACCCAGTACTTC
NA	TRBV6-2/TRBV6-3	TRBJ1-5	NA	CASSDPKVGNQPQHF	TGTGCCAGCAGCGACCCCAAGGTGGGCAATCAGCCCCAGCATTTT
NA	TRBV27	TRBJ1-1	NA	CASSSLLSWGQNTEAFF	TGTGCCAGCAGTTCCCTACTTTCGTGGGGGCAGAACACTGAAGCTTTCTTT
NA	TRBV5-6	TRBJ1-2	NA	CASSLDPNYGYTF	TGTGCCAGCAGCTTGGATCCTAACTATGGCTACACCTTC
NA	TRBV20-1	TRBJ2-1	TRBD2	CSASSGTSFDEQFF	TGCAGTGCTAGTTCGGGGACTAGTTTCGATGAGCAGTTCTTC
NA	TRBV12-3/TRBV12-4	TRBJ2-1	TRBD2	CASGLTSGDYNEQFF	TGTGCCAGCGGCCTCACTAGCGGGGATTACAATGAGCAGTTCTTC
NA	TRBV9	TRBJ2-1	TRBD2	CASSVWVRRLADGRQFF	TGTGCCAGCAGCGTGTGGGTCCGGAGACTAGCGGACGGTAGGCAGTTCTTC
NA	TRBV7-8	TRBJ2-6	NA	CASSLELGAPGANVLTF	TGTGCCAGCAGCTTAGAGTTGGGGGCACCTGGGGCCAACGTCCTGACTTTC
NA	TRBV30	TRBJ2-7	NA	CASQTAYEQYF	TGTGCCTCCCAGACAGCCTACGAGCAGTACTTC
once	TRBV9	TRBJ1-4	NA	CASSVFGTAHEKLFF	TGTGCCAGCAGCGTGTTTGGAACTGCCCATGAAAAACTGTTTTTT
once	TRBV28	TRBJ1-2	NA	CASSFVANYGYTF	TGTGCCAGCAGTTTTGTGGCTAACTATGGCTACACCTTC
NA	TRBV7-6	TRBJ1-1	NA	CASSLAIATEAFF	TGTGCCAGCAGCTTAGCGATCGCAACTGAAGCTTTCTTT
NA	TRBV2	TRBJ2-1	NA	CASSERRRDYNEQFF	TGTGCCAGCAGTGAACGGAGAAGGGACTACAATGAGCAGTTCTTC
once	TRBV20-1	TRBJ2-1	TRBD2	CSASDSGRATEQFF	TGCAGTGCTAGTGACAGCGGGAGGGCCACTGAGCAGTTCTTC
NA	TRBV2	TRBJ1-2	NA	CASRVNQVGNYGYTF	TGTGCCAGCAGGGTAAACCAGGTGGGGAACTATGGCTACACCTTC
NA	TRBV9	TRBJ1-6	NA	CASSVWLESPLHF	TGTGCCAGCAGCGTATGGCTCGAGTCACCCCTCCACTTT
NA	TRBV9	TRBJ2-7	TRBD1	CASSVSGQTQYEQYF	TGTGCCAGCAGCGTATCGGGACAGACCCAATACGAGCAGTACTTC
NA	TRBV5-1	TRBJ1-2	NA	CASSLFTEGYTF	TGCGCCAGCAGCTTGTTTACGGAAGGCTACACCTTC
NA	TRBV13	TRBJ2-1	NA	CASSYERRRSSYNEQFF	TGTGCCAGCAGCTACGAAAGGCGGCGAAGCTCCTACAATGAGCAGTTCTTC
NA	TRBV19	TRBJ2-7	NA	CASSIRGYSYEQYF	TGTGCCAGTAGTATTCGAGGCTACTCCTACGAGCAGTACTTC
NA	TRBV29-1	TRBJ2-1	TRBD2	CSVLDRGLAGGYEQFF	TGCAGCGTTCTGGACAGGGGACTAGCGGGTGGCTATGAGCAGTTCTTC
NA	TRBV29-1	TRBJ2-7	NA	CSVEDGTYEQYF	TGCAGCGTTGAAGATGGGACCTACGAGCAGTACTTC
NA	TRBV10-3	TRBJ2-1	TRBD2	CAISESGSGGIEQFF	TGTGCCATCAGTGAGTCAGGATCGGGGGGTATTGAGCAGTTCTTC
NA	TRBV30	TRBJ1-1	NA	CAVPGGTGSTEAFF	TGTGCCGTCCCCGGGGGGACTGGGAGCACTGAAGCTTTCTTT
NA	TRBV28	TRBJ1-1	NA	CASGYTEAFF	TGTGCCAGCGGGTACACTGAAGCTTTCTTT
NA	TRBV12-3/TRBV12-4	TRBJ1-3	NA	CASSPAYSGNTIYF	TGTGCCAGCAGTCCCGCCTACTCTGGAAACACCATATATTTT
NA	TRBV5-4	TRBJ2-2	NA	CATYWKGVNTGELFF	TGTGCCACCTACTGGAAAGGGGTTAACACCGGGGAGCTGTTTTTT
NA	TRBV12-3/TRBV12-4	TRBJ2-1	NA	CASSPQDHQFF	TGTGCCAGCAGTCCCCAGGATCACCAGTTCTTC
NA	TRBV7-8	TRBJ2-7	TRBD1	CASSPIAETGREQYF	TGTGCCAGCAGCCCAATAGCCGAGACAGGGCGGGAGCAGTACTTC
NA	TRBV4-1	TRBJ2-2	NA	CASSQEGSGELFF	TGCGCCAGCAGCCAAGAAGGCTCCGGGGAGCTGTTTTTT
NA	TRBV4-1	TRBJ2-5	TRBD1	CASSHGDRARETQYF	TGCGCCAGCAGCCACGGGGACAGGGCTCGGGAGACCCAGTACTTC
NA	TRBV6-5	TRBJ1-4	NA	CASSQSTNEKLFF	TGTGCCAGCTCGCAATCAACTAATGAAAAACTGTTTTTT
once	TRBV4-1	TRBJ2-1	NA	CASSPLSRSDNEQFF	TGCGCCAGCAGCCCCTTATCGCGATCAGACAATGAGCAGTTCTTC
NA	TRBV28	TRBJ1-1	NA	CASSVRLGVEAFF	TGTGCCAGCAGTGTTCGACTTGGGGTTGAAGCTTTCTTT
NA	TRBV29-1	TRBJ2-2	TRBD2	CSAIGLAGGPNTGELFF	TGCAGCGCCATAGGACTAGCGGGAGGGCCGAACACCGGGGAGCTGTTTTTT
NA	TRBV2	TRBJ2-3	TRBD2	CASSGIGTTNTDTQYF	TGTGCCAGCAGTGGGATCGGGACTACAAACACAGATACGCAGTATTTT
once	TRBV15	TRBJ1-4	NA	CATSRDDSRNEKLFF	TGTGCCACCAGCAGAGATGACAGCCGTAATGAAAAACTGTTTTTT